This is a list of T cell receptor beta chains from one sample in a study of OX40 agonist ivuxolimab in advanced cancers. Profiled with immunoSEQ multiplex PCR; TCRdb holds only in-frame clones, not every one. This table has around 100,000 clones, approximately 89% appearing once. Sequencing was performed on CD4+ or CD8+ T cells sorted from blood, taken in a trial of the OX40 agonist ivuxolimab. The receptor source for this set is an adult with an advanced solid tumor such as melanoma, head and neck, liver or kidney cancer. Each CDR3 is given with its conserved first and last residue.

TRBV5-8 CASSPLQGTNTGELFF
TRBV5-1 CASSRTDPSGETQYF
TRBV7-2 CASSISGGSYEQYF
TRBV6-1 CASSETVGGRQPQHF
TRBV19 CASSIPPEGGRGTYNEQFF
TRBV20-1 CSATTDGTKYF
TRBV11-2 CASSLINGLAADTQYF
TRBV11-3 CASREGLAGNYEQYF
TRBV28 CASSAQDPSGNTIYF
TRBV19 CASSISLAGGQETQYF
TRBV7-2 CASSLEAVSGNTIYF
TRBV2 CASSELAGASTDTQYF
TRBV7-9 CASSAKPGTGLVLDEQYF
TRBV19 CASSMEGYTEAFF
TRBV6-1 CASSASYNQPQHF
TRBV5-1 CASSLDSSGMVYEQYF
TRBV7-8 CASSSSPLAGEQYF
TRBV5-5 CASRLVAGGSYNEQFF
TRBV28 CASSWTVNWNTEAFF
TRBV5-1 CASSLEGRAQETQYF
TRBV4-1 CASSQDPPGAANNEQFF
TRBV7-3 CASSLTIRGETQYF
TRBV6-5 CASSARLLYEQYF
TRBV10-3 CAISAGQGTNEKLFF
TRBV4-1 CASSQPGKGLTEHRYGYTF
TRBV30 CAWSVILYEQYF
TRBV4-1 CASSHEARNSYEQYF
TRBV5-1 CASSSGLAEHEQYF
TRBV9 CASRLDPGELFF
TRBV29-1 CSVGTGDFGELFF
TRBV7-2 CASSLAGRGETQYF
TRBV7-9 CASSIQGAQGEQFF
TRBV4-3 CASSQGGERNYGYTF
TRBV30 CAWSADRGRAAEAFF
TRBV6-6 CASSYSSQRNTIYF
TRBV6-1 CASSPDGYNQPQHF
TRBV7-2 CASRPDRGIGELFF
TRBV18 CASSPPQGLNTEAFF
TRBV9 CASSVGAGMVYEQYF
TRBV7-9 CASSPPENRNIQYF
TRBV5-6 CASSFGDGSYNEQFF
TRBV11-1 CASSLSPETYEQYF
TRBV11-3 CASRSLLSEAFF
TRBV11-3 CAGHYRVGSTEAFF
TRBV28 CASSSGTQLGYTF
TRBV18 CASSLTGGHETQYF
TRBV5-1 CASSVGFSRETQYF
TRBV6-6 CASLRGPQETQYF
TRBV28 CASSTRAGATYEQYF
TRBV15 CATSREGETQYF
TRBV9 CASSVTGTMGEQFF
TRBV11-2 CASSLVTDTEAFF